Listed below are T cell receptor beta chains from one sample, sequenced in a study of cytomegalovirus exposure and HLA in healthy donors. Data came from immunoSEQ multiplex PCR; TCRdb stores just in-frame clones and leaves some out. This sample has approximately 100,000 clones, with about 75% found just once. The sample taken for sequencing was PBMCs. The origin of the receptors is a male donor in good health and CMV-seropositive. Each CDR3 is given with its conserved first and last residue. D genes are given only for firm matches. Size is omitted from some rows. Given values are once, few, many or a class for expanded clones.

-	TRBV5-6	TRBJ2-1	-	CASSLQGPYNEQFF	TGTGCCAGCAGCTTACAGGGTCCCTACAATGAGCAGTTCTTC
-	TRBV14	TRBJ2-3	TRBD2	CASSQVSSGGTDTQYF	TGTGCCAGCAGCCAAGTCTCTAGCGGGGGCACAGATACGCAGTATTTT
-	TRBV11-2	TRBJ2-5	-	CASSPTTGIGETQYF	TGTGCCAGCAGCCCCACTACGGGGATCGGGGAGACCCAGTACTTC
-	TRBV7-9	TRBJ1-5	-	CSSGGGQGQPQHF	TGTTCCAGCGGGGGGGGGCAAGGTCAGCCCCAGCATTTT
-	TRBV7-6	TRBJ2-7	-	CASSFKQDGEQYF	TGTGCCAGCAGCTTTAAACAGGACGGGGAGCAGTACTTC
-	TRBV5-5	TRBJ1-1	-	CASSLQKSNTEAFF	TGTGCCAGCAGCTTACAGAAAAGTAACACTGAAGCTTTCTTT
-	TRBV7-9	TRBJ1-2	-	CASSLSTDYGYTF	TGTGCCAGCAGCTTATCAACAGATTATGGCTACACCTTC
-	TRBV5-5	TRBJ1-6	-	CASSFADSNSPLHF	TGTGCCAGCAGCTTTGCGGACAGTAATTCACCCCTCCACTTT
-	TRBV18	TRBJ2-7	TRBD1	CASSPGTGPYEQYF	TGTGCCAGCTCCCCTGGGACAGGCCCCTACGAGCAGTACTTC
-	TRBV2	TRBJ2-7	TRBD1	CASSEMDRGKNGQYF	TGTGCCAGCAGTGAGATGGACAGGGGGAAGAACGGGCAGTACTTC
few	TRBV5-4	TRBJ2-6	TRBD1	CASSSGTGGRSGANVLTF	TGTGCCAGCAGCTCCGGGACAGGAGGACGCTCTGGGGCCAACGTCCTGACTTTC
-	TRBV14	TRBJ1-5	-	CASSQLGSNQPQHF	TGTGCCAGCAGCCAACTGGGGAGCAACCAGCCCCAGCATTTT
-	TRBV11-3	TRBJ1-1	-	CASSQNDRMNTEAFF	TGTGCCAGCAGCCAAAACGACAGGATGAACACTGAAGCTTTCTTT
few	TRBV11-2	TRBJ2-5	-	CASTSYRVPQETQYF	TGTGCCAGCACCTCGTACAGGGTCCCCCAAGAGACCCAGTACTTC
-	TRBV13	TRBJ2-3	-	CASGTPLATDTQYF	TGTGCCAGCGGCACCCCACTAGCAACAGATACGCAGTATTTT
-	TRBV5-4	TRBJ1-1	-	CASSRGGAGRNIEAFF	TGTGCCAGCAGCCGGGGGGGGGCAGGGCGCAACATTGAAGCTTTCTTT
-	TRBV19	TRBJ1-3	TRBD1	CASNQGAGNSGNTIYF	TGTGCCAGTAACCAGGGGGCAGGCAACTCTGGAAACACCATATATTTT
-	TRBV4-1	TRBJ2-7	-	CASSQSGTDSTRGEQYF	TGCGCCAGCAGCCAGTCGGGAACCGACTCCACCCGAGGCGAGCAGTACTTC
-	TRBV4-1	TRBJ1-3	-	CASSQGGFRGSGNTIYF	TGCGCCAGCAGCCAAGGAGGCTTCCGAGGCTCTGGAAACACCATATATTTT
-	TRBV10-2	TRBJ1-2	-	CASSEGPIYGYTF	TGCGCCAGCAGTGAGGGGCCCATTTATGGCTACACCTTC
few	TRBV5-6	TRBJ2-5	-	CASSSRSTYQETQYF	TGTGCCAGCAGCTCTAGGAGTACGTACCAAGAGACCCAGTACTTC
-	TRBV2	TRBJ2-7	TRBD1	CAGGVGQGYEQYF	TGTGCCGGAGGGGTGGGACAGGGGTACGAGCAGTACTTC
few	TRBV2	TRBJ1-3	-	CASSRDIGNTIYF	TGTGCCAGCAGTCGGGACATTGGAAACACCATATATTTT
-	TRBV4-1	TRBJ2-7	TRBD1	CASSQLYRGPYEQYF	TGCGCCAGCAGCCAGCTTTACAGGGGGCCCTACGAGCAGTACTTC
few	TRBV7-6	TRBJ2-3	-	CASRRRGGDTQYF	TGTGCCAGCAGGAGGAGGGGTGGGGATACGCAGTATTTT
-	TRBV13	TRBJ1-2	TRBD1	CASSLGTGRYGYTF	TGTGCCAGCAGCTTAGGGACAGGGAGGTATGGCTACACCTTC
-	TRBV6-6	TRBJ1-4	-	CASSYRGGNEKLFF	TGTGCCAGCAGTTACCGGGGGGGTAACGAAAAACTGTTTTTT
once	TRBV6-4	TRBJ2-6	-	CAILGGAGANVLTF	TGTGCCATACTGGGGGGGGCCGGGGCCAACGTCCTGACTTTC
medium-sized	TRBV25-1	TRBJ1-5	-	CASSVGQGTSNQPQHF	TGTGCCAGCAGTGTGGGCCAGGGGACTAGCAATCAGCCCCAGCATTTT
-	TRBV9	TRBJ2-7	-	CASSPGVSKYQGAYEQYF	TGTGCCAGCAGCCCAGGGGTTTCTAAGTACCAAGGGGCCTACGAGCAGTACTTC
-	TRBV5-4	TRBJ2-1	TRBD2	CASSSERGADRQFF	TGTGCCAGCAGCTCGGAGCGGGGGGCTGACCGGCAGTTCTTC
-	TRBV30	TRBJ1-1	-	CAWSVRVANTEAFF	TGTGCCTGGAGTGTACGGGTAGCGAACACTGAAGCTTTCTTT
few	TRBV27	TRBJ2-7	-	CASSLGGYEQYF	TGTGCCAGCAGTTTGGGGGGCTACGAGCAGTACTTC
-	TRBV6-5	TRBJ1-1	-	CASSSKAGTPNTEAFF	TGTGCCAGCAGTTCCAAAGCCGGGACACCGAACACTGAAGCTTTCTTT
-	TRBV9	TRBJ2-3	TRBD1	CASSAQGAQGDTQYF	TGTGCCAGCAGTGCCCAGGGGGCGCAAGGAGATACGCAGTATTTT
-	TRBV11-2	TRBJ2-7	-	CASSLVGLYEQYF	TGTGCCAGCAGCTTAGTGGGCCTCTACGAGCAGTACTTC
few	TRBV4-2	TRBJ2-5	TRBD2	CASTRLAGGQETQYF	TGTGCCAGCACCCGACTAGCGGGGGGCCAAGAGACCCAGTACTTC
-	TRBV7-2	TRBJ2-7	TRBD1	CASSQDRALTYEQYF	TGTGCCAGCAGCCAAGACAGGGCGCTTACCTACGAGCAGTACTTC
-	TRBV9	TRBJ1-2	-	CASSAVPRGAYGYTF	TGTGCCAGCAGCGCGGTCCCCCGGGGGGCCTATGGCTACACCTTC
-	TRBV25-1	TRBJ2-2	TRBD1	CASSDPGTGPTGELFF	TGTGCCAGCAGTGACCCCGGGACAGGGCCAACCGGGGAGCTGTTTTTT
few	TRBV6-5	TRBJ1-6	-	CATRNRDNSPLHF	TGTGCCACCAGGAACAGAGATAATTCACCCCTCCACTTT
-	TRBV27	TRBJ2-5	-	CASSLADSQETQYF	TGTGCCAGCAGTTTGGCCGACAGTCAAGAGACCCAGTACTTC
-	TRBV6-7	TRBJ1-2	-	CASTTQRAENYGYTF	TGTGCCAGCACCACCCAGAGGGCAGAAAACTATGGCTACACCTTC
-	TRBV9	TRBJ2-7	-	CASSAGEMRGQYF	TGTGCCAGCAGCGCAGGGGAGATGAGGGGGCAGTACTTC
-	TRBV7-6	TRBJ2-1	TRBD2	CASSPRGAGGNEQFF	TGTGCCAGCAGCCCCCGGGGAGCGGGGGGGAATGAGCAGTTCTTC
-	TRBV28	TRBJ1-2	-	CASRPTAGRGDNGYTF	TGTGCCAGCAGGCCCACAGCCGGCAGGGGCGACAATGGCTACACCTTC
-	TRBV2	TRBJ2-7	-	CASSERIFYEQYF	TGTGCCAGCAGTGAGAGAATTTTCTACGAGCAGTACTTC
-	TRBV30	TRBJ2-7	TRBD2	CAWSVRASGAREQYF	TGTGCCTGGAGTGTACGGGCTAGCGGGGCTCGCGAGCAGTACTTC
-	TRBV30	TRBJ2-3	TRBD2	CAWSSVAGASRGTQYF	TGTGCCTGGAGCTCGGTAGCGGGGGCCTCGCGGGGTACGCAGTATTTT
-	TRBV9	TRBJ1-1	-	CASSVEGWGSGEAFF	TGTGCCAGCAGCGTAGAAGGGTGGGGCTCGGGTGAAGCTTTCTTT
few	TRBV7-9	TRBJ1-1	TRBD1	CASSPTGQVNTEAFF	TGTGCCAGCAGCCCCACCGGACAGGTTAACACTGAAGCTTTCTTT
many	TRBV2	TRBJ2-7	-	CASSESTGLSYEQYF	TGTGCCAGCAGTGAATCTACAGGGCTATCCTACGAGCAGTACTTC
-	TRBV28	TRBJ1-5	TRBD1	CASRETGGDQPQHF	TGTGCCAGCAGGGAGACAGGGGGGGATCAGCCCCAGCATTTT
-	TRBV4-1	TRBJ2-3	-	CASSQGLGVDTQYF	TGCGCCAGCAGCCAAGGACTAGGCGTAGATACGCAGTATTTT
-	TRBV5-6	TRBJ2-7	TRBD2	CASSPGLGLLYEQYF	TGTGCCAGCAGCCCAGGACTAGGACTTCTATACGAGCAGTACTTC
-	TRBV19	TRBJ1-6	-	CASSGQSYNSPLHF	TGTGCCAGCTCAGGACAGAGCTATAATTCACCCCTCCACTTT